This T cell receptor beta chain appears in the sequencing data of a study of molecular identifiers for immune sequencing clone quantification. In the sort, naive CD8 T cells were defined as CD8+CD4-CCR7+CD45RA+. Study outcomes and limitations: Identical TCR molecules sharing a barcode could underestimate highly expanded clone sizes.

TCRdb called the PCR reads again in MiXCR, with one record for every CDR3 protein. The data show approximately 550,000 distinct CDR3 sequences, about a fifth seen once. With respect to this clonotype: Its antigen remains unknown.

V was pared by 6 bases and J by 2 bases, with 9 bases of the junction left unmatched. Germline CDR1 SNHLY, CDR2 FYNNEI. This CDR3 spans 15 amino acids. Specimen: naive CD8+ T cells from blood, with Jurkat cell RNA spiked in. The sample's subset: FACS-sorted CD8+CD4-CCR7+CD45RA+ naive T cells. This sequence originates from a human donor in good health. Some libraries in this study had Jurkat cell RNA spiked in. The chain joins TRBV2 to TRBJ2-5; 7 nucleotides align to TRBD1. Written as DNA, the CDR3 is TGTGCCAGCAGCGCCAGGGGGAACCCACAAGAGACCCAGTACTTC. Translation gives CASSARGNPQETQYF.